What follows are 17 T cell receptor beta chains derived from one specimen sequenced in a study of blood T cell repertoires in COVID-19 (dated by TCRdb to between 2020 and 2021). Libraries came from the immunoSEQ multiplex PCR assay. The clones in this table, taken by TCRdb from immuneACCESS, are in-frame only. Not every clone is retained; where verified, under half of the shortfall comes from an unresolved V gene, and the cause of the rest is unknown. For this sample the table gives fewer than 200,000 clones, of which approximately 84% were detected only once. Of the sample, 8.3% is held by the ten largest clones. Material: peripheral blood. These receptors all stem from a woman aged 60-75 years with COVID-19, enrolled during active disease.

This clone was seen a handful of times. The rearrangement joins TRBV27 to TRBJ1-2, with 7 bases that match TRBD1. Germline trimming cut 0 bases from V and 6 bases from J; bases unmatched to any gene: 1. CDR1 and CDR2 from the germline V gene are MNHEY and SMNVEV (reference sequence). This CDR3 comprises 13 residues. The CDR3 DNA follows: TGTGCCAGCAGTTTATCAACAGGGGATGGCTACACCTTC. Protein: CASSLSTGDGYTF.

The chain is built from TRBV7-9 and TRBJ1-1; weak D call: TRBD1 (5 bases). Germline V gene lookup returns CDR1 SEHNR and CDR2 FQNEAQ (reference sequence). V lost 5 bases to trimming and J lost 2 bases, with 9 bases between them. The CDR3 spans 13 residues. This CDR3 is CASSPTANTEAFF. Written as DNA, the CDR3 is TGTGCCAGCAGCCCGACAGCAAACACTGAAGCTTTCTTT.

The chain links TRBV9 to TRBJ1-1, with TRBD1 matching over 9 bases. The CDR3 is 12 residues long. V dropped 4 bases and J dropped 10; count of bases not matched to a gene: 5. Per germline, CDR1 SGDLS and CDR2 YYNGEE. CDR3 residues: CASSPGQGRAFF. In DNA form, the CDR3 reads TGTGCCAGCAGCCCGGGACAGGGCCGAGCTTTCTTT.

V is TRBV27 and J is TRBJ1-6; 9 bases agree with TRBD1. This CDR3 is built from 20 residues. Germline V gene sequence: CDR1 MNHEY, CDR2 SMNVEV (reference sequence). The trim removed 5 bases at V and 0 bases at J, leaving 14 bases unmatched. The CDR3 nucleotides read TGTGCCAGCAGTATACGGAACAGGGGGCCAGGGAGCTCCTATAATTCACCCCTCCACTTT. Translation gives CASSIRNRGPGSSYNSPLHF.

V gene TRBV5-5 combines with J gene TRBJ2-1, with 14 bases fitting TRBD2. Germline loops: CDR1 SGHKS, CDR2 YYEKEE (reference sequence). The ends lost 4 bases at V and 6 bases at J; junction bases unmatched: 6. This CDR3 spans 16 amino acids. The CDR3 nucleotides read TGTGCCAGCAGCAGAGGACTAGCGGGAGGTGTCAATGAGCAGTTCTTC. Protein sequence: CASSRGLAGGVNEQFF.

The chain carries TRBV5-5 and TRBJ2-7; 8 nucleotides align to TRBD1. Germline V CDR1 and CDR2: SGHKS, YYEKEE (reference sequence). This CDR3 comprises 14 residues. J was trimmed by 4 bases and V by 3 bases; bases with no gene match: 6. The CDR3 DNA is TGTGCCAGCAGCTCATCGGACAGGGCATACGAGCAGTACGTC. Its protein product is CASSSSDRAYEQYV.

V usage is TRBV10-1 and J usage is TRBJ2-1; 9 bases line up with TRBD2. In germline, CDR1 is WNHNN, CDR2 SYGVQD (reference sequence). This CDR3 is built from 13 residues. The J segment lost 5 bases and the V segment lost 8 bases, leaving 4 bases of the junction unmatched. The CDR3 nucleotides read TGCGCCAGCGGCGGACTAGCGAACAATGAGCAGTTCTTC. Translating gives CASGGLANNEQFF.

V gene TRBV20-1 combines with J gene TRBJ1-2, with 7 nucleotides matching TRBD1. Germline V gene data show CDR1 as DFQATT and CDR2 as SNEGSKA (reference sequence). CDR3 length: 12 amino acids. V dropped 3 bases and J dropped 8; count of bases not matched to a gene: 6. The CDR3 DNA follows: TGCAGTGCTAGTCTACAGGGGATCGGCTACACCTTC. This gives the protein CSASLQGIGYTF.

The chain is built from TRBV27 and TRBJ1-2; D is perhaps TRBD1 (6 bases). This CDR3 is built from 13 residues. Trimming took off 6 bases at V and 8 bases at J, with 16 bases between the two ends. Germline CDR1 MNHEY, CDR2 SMNVEV (reference sequence). The CDR3, as DNA: TGTGCCAGCAGGAAGGGACATTTTTTCGGCTACACCTTC. Its protein is CASRKGHFFGYTF.

The chain employs TRBV15 and TRBJ1-3; a weak D match, TRBD1 (6 bases). CDR3 length equals 13 residues. The V gene's germline CDR1 is LNHNV and CDR2 YYDKDF (reference sequence). Trimming stripped 8 bases from V and 2 bases from J, with 10 bases between. DNA of the CDR3: TGTGCCACCCGAACAGGGCCTGGAAACACCATATATTTT. This translates into CATRTGPGNTIYF.

The chain is built from TRBV5-1 and TRBJ1-1; D is unclear. Trimming left V 0 bases short and J 1 base short, with 7 bases between. The CDR3 is 14 residues long. Germline V gene data show CDR1 as SGHRS and CDR2 as YFSETQ. CDR3 residues: CASSLEASNTEAFF. The CDR3 DNA is TGCGCCAGCAGCTTGGAAGCTTCGAACACTGAAGCTTTCTTT.

The chain recombines TRBV7-6 with TRBJ2-1, with 7 bases fitting TRBD2. The CDR3 covers 16 residues. V shed 5 bases, J shed 5 bases, and the junction held 12 bases outside the gene matches. Germline-derived CDR1 and CDR2 are SGHVS and FNYEAQ. The CDR3 region is CASSPVGASGNNEQFF. CDR3 coding DNA: TGTGCCAGCAGCCCCGTCGGGGCTAGCGGAAACAATGAGCAGTTCTTC. Based on the CDR3 plus reference TRBV7-6 and TRBJ2-1, the full variable domain is GAGVSQSPRYKVTKRGQDVALRCDPISGHVSLYWYRQALGQGPEFLTYFNYEAQQDKSGLPNDRFSAERPEGSISTLTIQRTEQRDSAMYRCASSPVGASGNNEQFFGPGTRLTVL.

The gene calls are TRBV19 and TRBJ2-1, with a weak D call TRBD2 (6 bases). Germline V gives CDR1 LNHDA, CDR2 SQIVND (reference sequence). The length of the CDR3 is 18 residues. The V end lost 3 bases, the J end lost 1 base, and 19 bases lay between the germline ends. CDR3 residues: CASSMGSGPFTSYNEQFF. In DNA form, the CDR3 reads TGTGCCAGTAGTATGGGTAGCGGACCCTTCACATCCTACAATGAGCAGTTCTTC. Based on the CDR3 plus reference TRBV19 and TRBJ2-1, the full variable domain is DGGITQSPKYLFRKEGQNVTLSCEQNLNHDAMYWYRQDPGQGLRLIYYSQIVNDFQKGDIAEGYSVSREKKESFPLTVTSAQKNPTAFYLCASSMGSGPFTSYNEQFFGPGTRLTVL.

V gene TRBV4-1 combines with J gene TRBJ2-1; 7 positions agree with TRBD2. CDR1 and CDR2 from the germline V gene are MGHRA and YSYEKL. The CDR3 length is 18 residues. The junction had 15 bases not matched to a gene; V was cut back by 1 base and J by 6 bases. This chain's CDR3 is CASSQVGAAGKYSNEQFF. The CDR3 DNA is TGCGCCAGCAGCCAAGTCGGGGCAGCGGGGAAATATAGCAATGAGCAGTTCTTC.

J is TRBJ2-5 and V is TRBV30, with TRBD2 matching over 7 bases. The CDR3 contains 13 residues. Unmatched junction bases numbered 6, after V lost 3 bases and J lost 5 bases. Germline CDR1 GTSNPN, CDR2 SVGIG (reference sequence). CDR3 region: CAWSPEGGETQYF. The CDR3 nucleotides read TGTGCCTGGAGCCCTGAGGGAGGGGAGACCCAGTACTTC.

V usage is TRBV7-2 and J usage is TRBJ2-5; 14 nucleotides line up with TRBD2. With V trimmed by 6 bases and J by 4 bases, 4 bases remained unmatched. Germline V gene data show CDR1 as SGHTA and CDR2 as FQGNSA. The CDR3 sequence is 15 residues long. The CDR3 here is CASRTGLAGVETQYF. The CDR3 DNA reads as TGTGCCAGCAGAACGGGACTAGCGGGAGTAGAGACCCAGTACTTC. The complete variable domain, with remaining parts taken from reference TRBV7-2 and TRBJ2-5, reads GAGVSQSPSNKVTEKGKDVELRCDPISGHTALYWYRQSLGQGLEFLIYFQGNSAPDKSGLPSDRFSAERTGGSVSTLTIQRTQQEDSAVYLCASRTGLAGVETQYFGPGTRLLVL.

The rearrangement uses TRBV18 and TRBJ2-3; 8 positions match TRBD1. Looked up from germline, CDR1 is KGHSH and CDR2 is LQKENI. Trimming at V came to 3 bases and at J to 2 bases, leaving 7 bases not matched to a gene. This CDR3 contains 16 residues. CDR3 loop: CASSPITGGNTDTQYF. The CDR3 DNA sequence: TGTGCCAGCTCACCGATTACAGGGGGGAACACAGATACGCAGTATTTT.